One and the same sample provided the 6 T cell receptor beta chains below, sequenced in a study of T-cell memory formation after mild COVID-19. TCRdb reanalysed the 5' RACE reads using MiXCR and keeps one entry per CDR3 protein. The data contain 200,000 to 300,000 distinct CDR3 sequences, 16% of them singletons. The specimen was PBMCs or a T cell subset sorted from them (not recorded which). The origin of the receptors is a man aged 18 to 29 who had mild COVID-19 (a few samples of this study predate the infection). Cell type and time point are not known.

V usage is TRBV6-5 and J usage is TRBJ1-2; D is perhaps TRBD1 (5 bases). V lost 6 bases, J lost 4 bases, and 18 bases lay in between. The germline V gene has CDR1 MNHEY and CDR2 SVGAGI. CDR3 length: 15 residues. This chain's CDR3 is CASRNPRVNSYGYTF. The CDR3 bases are TGTGCCAGCAGGAACCCCAGGGTGAATTCCTATGGCTACACCTTC.

The V gene is TRBV19, the J gene TRBJ2-1, with D unclear. Germline CDR1 reads LNHDA; CDR2 reads SQIVND (reference sequence). The CDR3 has 13 amino acids. V shed 3 bases and J shed 9 bases, with 12 bases lying between them. The CDR3 DNA reads TGTGCCAGTAGTATCGGATCAGGCAGTGAGCAGTTCTTC. Amino acids: CASSIGSGSEQFF.

This clonotype has just a few counts. The V gene is TRBV4-2, the J gene TRBJ2-3; 9 bases are a match to TRBD2. This CDR3 spans 16 amino acids. Per the germline V gene, CDR1 is LGHNA and CDR2 is YNFKEQ. V was pared by 3 bases and J by 4 bases, with 8 bases of the junction left unmatched. The CDR3 bases are TGTGCCAGCAGCCAGAAAGCGGGGGGCCCCCCAGATACGCAGTATTTT. Encoded protein: CASSQKAGGPPDTQYF.

Note on this clonotype: The junction departs from the called germline gene at one end, perhaps through a read error. J is TRBJ2-5 and V is TRBV7-3, with 11 bases matching TRBD2. The germline gives CDR1 SGHTA, CDR2 FQGTGA. The CDR3 loop spans 14 amino acids. The CDR3 DNA follows: TGTGCCAGCAGTCGGACTAGCGGGCAAGAGACCCAGTGCTTC. It translates to CASSRTSGQETQCF.

The chain uses TRBV6-5 and TRBJ1-1, with TRBD1 identical over 8 bases. CDR1 is MNHEY and CDR2 is SVGAGI in the germline V gene. The CDR3 is made up of 14 amino acids. Trimming took 6 bases from V and 1 from J; bases not matched to a gene: 4. This CDR3 reads CASSNRGTNTEAFF. CDR3 in DNA: TGTGCCAGCAGCAACAGGGGGACGAACACTGAAGCTTTCTTT.

Only a few counts were recorded for this clonotype. The chain combines TRBV20-1 with TRBJ2-5, with D tentatively TRBD2 (7 bases). The CDR3 has 14 residues. Germline assignment: CDR1 DFQATT and CDR2 SNEGSKA (reference sequence). Trimming pared 1 base from V and 2 bases from J, leaving 11 bases between. The DNA of the CDR3 is TGCAGTGCTAGAGGTGGGGGGGCACAAGAGACCCAGTACTTC. Protein: CSARGGGAQETQYF.